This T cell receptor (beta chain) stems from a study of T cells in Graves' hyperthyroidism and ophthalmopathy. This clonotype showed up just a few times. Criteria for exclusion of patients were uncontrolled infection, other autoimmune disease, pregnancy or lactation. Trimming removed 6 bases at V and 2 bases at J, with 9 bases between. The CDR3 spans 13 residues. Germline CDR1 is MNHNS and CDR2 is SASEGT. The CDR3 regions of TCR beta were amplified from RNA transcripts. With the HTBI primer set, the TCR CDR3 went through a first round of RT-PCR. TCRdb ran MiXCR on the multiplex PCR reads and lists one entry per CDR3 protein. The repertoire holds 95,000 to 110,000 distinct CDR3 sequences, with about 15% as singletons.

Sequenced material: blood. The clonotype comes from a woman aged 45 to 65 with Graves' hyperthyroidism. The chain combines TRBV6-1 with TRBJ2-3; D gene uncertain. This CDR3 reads CASSSHSTDTQYF. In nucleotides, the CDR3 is TGTGCCAGCAGCAGCCATTCCACAGATACGCAGTATTTT.